These 2 T cell receptor beta chains originate from one sample sequenced in a study of T cells after yellow fever vaccination. TCRdb redid the calling of the 5' RACE reads with MiXCR, one entry per CDR3 protein. The table lists fewer than 5,000 distinct CDR3 sequences, less than 10% of them singletons. The sequencing used PBMCs, either bulk or a sorted T-cell subset (CD4+, CD8+, memory, or dextramer-sorted; not recorded which), collected 15 days after the yellow fever booster vaccination. The origin of the receptors is a man aged 30 to 45 who received the YFV17D yellow fever vaccine.

In this sample, this clonotype is medium-sized. The chain couples TRBV20-1 to TRBJ2-3, with TRBD2 identical over 11 bases. CDR1 is DFQATT and CDR2 is SNEGSKA in the germline V gene (reference sequence). The CDR3 is made up of 15 amino acids. The V segment lost 1 base and the J segment 6 bases; nucleotides outside the gene matches: 6. CDR3 nucleotides: TGCAGTGCTAGAGGCATAGCGGGAGGGCTGGATACGCAGTATTTT. Protein: CSARGIAGGLDTQYF.

This clonotype is medium-sized within its sample. V and J are TRBV5-6 and TRBJ2-1, with TRBD2 matching 9 bases. The ends lost 0 bases at V and 7 bases at J; junction bases unmatched: 2. CDR1 is SGHDT, CDR2 YYEEEE, per germline. The CDR3 spans 14 residues. In DNA form, the CDR3 reads TGTGCCAGCAGCTTGGGGGGACTAGCAAATGAGCAGTTCTTC. It translates to CASSLGGLANEQFF. Based on the CDR3 plus reference TRBV5-6 and TRBJ2-1, the full variable domain is DAGVTQSPTHLIKTRGQQVTLRCSPKSGHDTVSWYQQALGQGPQFIFQYYEEEERQRGNFPDRFSGHQFPNYSSELNVNALLLGDSALYLCASSLGGLANEQFFGPGTRLTVL.